Listed below are T cell receptor beta chains from one sample, sequenced in a study of T-cell memory formation after mild COVID-19. TCRdb used MiXCR to reprocess the 5' RACE reads, holding one entry per CDR3 protein. Here the sample spans 300,000 to 350,000 distinct CDR3 sequences, roughly a fifth being singletons. The sequenced sample was PBMCs or a T cell subset sorted from them (not recorded which). The origin of the receptors is a man aged 18 to 29 who had mild COVID-19 (a few samples of this study predate the infection). Cell type and time point are not known. The CDR3 runs from the conserved cysteine through the conserved F or W. D genes are given only for firm matches. Size is stated for part of the rows, as once, few or many counts, or as a class when the clone is expanded.

>TRBV4-2|TRBJ2-3|many|-
TGTGCCAGCAGCCAAGGTGGGGGAGATACGCAGTATTTT
CASSQGGGDTQYF
>TRBV7-2|TRBJ2-3|-|-
TGTGCCAGCAGCCCCCGGGGGTCAGCAGATACGCAGTATTTT
CASSPRGSADTQYF
>TRBV7-2|TRBJ2-5|-|TRBD2
TGTGCCAGCAGCTTAGGAATAGCGGGGGGCCAAGAGACCCAGTACTTC
CASSLGIAGGQETQYF
>TRBV7-8|TRBJ1-5|few|TRBD1
TGTGCCAGCAGCTTTCAGGGGGCACGGCAGCCCCAGCATTTT
CASSFQGARQPQHF
>TRBV5-1|TRBJ2-5|few|-
TGCGCCAGCAGCTTTCGGGGAGTGGGCGAGACCCAGTACTTC
CASSFRGVGETQYF
>TRBV9|TRBJ2-3|-|TRBD1
TGTGCCAGCAGCGAGGACAGGGACACAGATACGCAGTATTTT
CASSEDRDTDTQYF
>TRBV15|TRBJ2-7|few|-
TGTGCCACCAGCAGAGACGGGAATACACCCTACGAGCAGTACTTC
CATSRDGNTPYEQYF
>TRBV12-3/TRBV12-4|TRBJ2-5|-|-
TGTGCCAGCAGCTCCTCCGGGGGTAATTTGGAGACCCAGTACTTC
CASSSSGGNLETQYF
>TRBV20-1|TRBJ1-6|few|-
TGCAGTGCGGCCGTGGGGGGCAGGTCCTATAATTCACCCCTCCACTTT
CSAAVGGRSYNSPLHF
>TRBV10-3|TRBJ2-1|few|-
TGTGCCATCAGTGTACGGGAGAGCTCCTACAATGAGCAGTTCTTC
CAISVRESSYNEQFF
>TRBV10-3|TRBJ2-2|-|-
TGTGCCACCAGGTTCGGGGCCACCGGGGAGCTGTTTTTT
CATRFGATGELFF
>TRBV12-3/TRBV12-4|TRBJ1-1|few|-
TGTGCCAGCAGTCGACTTGTGAGCACTGAAGCTTTCTTT
CASSRLVSTEAFF
>TRBV12-3/TRBV12-4|TRBJ2-3|-|-
TGTGCCAGCAGCCTTGGGCAGATCAGCACAGATACGCAGTATTTT
CASSLGQISTDTQYF
>TRBV12-3/TRBV12-4|TRBJ1-2|-|TRBD1
TGTGCCAGCAGTTTTTACCAGTGGACAGGGAATGGCTACACCTTC
CASSFYQWTGNGYTF
>TRBV20-1|TRBJ2-2|few|-
TGCAGTGCAAGAAGGACCGGGGAGCTGTTTTTT
CSARRTGELFF
>TRBV20-1|TRBJ2-5|few|-
TGCAGTGGTACAGAGGGCCAAGAGACCCAGTACTTC
CSGTEGQETQYF
>TRBV7-3|TRBJ2-3|few|TRBD2
TGTGCCAGCAGCTTAACCTCCCTAGCGGGGGCGGGAGATACGCAGTATTTT
CASSLTSLAGAGDTQYF
>TRBV6-1|TRBJ1-1|-|-
TGTGCCAGCAGTGAATTCCGTGGCGCTGAAGCTTTCTTT
CASSEFRGAEAFF
>TRBV12-3/TRBV12-4|TRBJ2-5|-|TRBD2
TGTGCCAGCAGCCTCGGCGGGACTAGCGATGAGACCCAGTACTTC
CASSLGGTSDETQYF
>TRBV10-3|TRBJ1-5|-|TRBD1
TGTGCCATCAGTACAGGGGGCAGCGGCAATCAGCCCCAGCATTTT
CAISTGGSGNQPQHF
>TRBV28|TRBJ2-2|-|-
TGTGCCAGCAGTCTTCGGGACTGGAACACCGGGGAGCTGTTTTTT
CASSLRDWNTGELFF
>TRBV6-2/TRBV6-3|TRBJ2-2|-|TRBD2
TGTGCCAGCTGTTACGGGGGGTCCGGGGAGCTGTTTTTT
CASCYGGSGELFF
>TRBV29-1|TRBJ2-3|-|TRBD1
TGCAGCGTTGAACGTCAGGGGGCTCCGGAGCGGAAGGGAGATACGCAGTATTTT
CSVERQGAPERKGDTQYF
>TRBV15|TRBJ1-4|-|TRBD1
TGTGCCACCAGCGGGACAGGGGGGTATGCAACTAATGAAAAACTGTTTTTT
CATSGTGGYATNEKLFF
>TRBV5-1|TRBJ1-1|few|TRBD1
TGCGCCAGCAGCGTATTGACAGGGGACACTGAAGCTTTCTTT
CASSVLTGDTEAFF
>TRBV7-2|TRBJ2-3|-|-
TGTGCCAGCAGCTTAGCTAGCGTGTACACAGATACGCAGTATTTT
CASSLASVYTDTQYF
>TRBV2|TRBJ2-1|-|-
TGTGCCAGCAGGATCCGGGAGCAGTTCTTC
CASRIREQFF
>TRBV6-4|TRBJ2-3|few|-
TGTGCCAGCAGTGACTCGAGAGATACGCAGTATTTT
CASSDSRDTQYF
>TRBV25-1|TRBJ2-5|-|-
TGTGCCAGCAGGGCGGGGACCCAGTACTTC
CASRAGTQYF
>TRBV10-3|TRBJ2-3|few|TRBD2
TGTGCCATCAGTAGCGGGGGCCCCACAGATACGCAGTATTTT
CAISSGGPTDTQYF
>TRBV5-1|TRBJ2-2|-|-
TGCGCCAGCAGCTGGACAGTCGCGAACACCGGGGAGCTGTTTTTT
CASSWTVANTGELFF
>TRBV12-3/TRBV12-4|TRBJ1-3|few|-
TGTGCCAGCTTGGACGGGAGCTCTGGAAACACCATATATTTT
CASLDGSSGNTIYF